A single sample is the source of the 12 T cell receptor beta chains below, sequenced in a study of response to subunit inactivated influenza vaccine. TCRdb analysed the RT-PCR reads with MiXCR anew, one entry per CDR3 protein. Of hundreds of thousands of distinct CDR3 sequences listed, approximately 17% are singletons. This sample comprised PBMCs from blood, obtained approximately 5 days after vaccination. These receptors were obtained from a man aged 50-59 years who received an inactivated influenza vaccine.

This clonotype came up many times. The CDR3 DNA is TGCGCCAGCAGCTTGGCTTCTCAGGGGAACACTGAAGCTTTCTTT. Translated, it gives CASSLASQGNTEAFF. The V call is TRBV5-1, the J call TRBJ1-1; TRBD1 might be the D (5 bases). Trimming removed 0 bases from V and 1 base from J, with 10 bases in between. CDR3 length equals 15 residues. Per germline, CDR1 SGHRS and CDR2 YFSETQ.

The J gene is TRBJ1-1, the V gene TRBV29-1; no reliable D call. Trimming cost V 6 bases and J 1 base, with 6 bases left between them. CDR3 length: 11 amino acids. Germline CDR1 is SQVTM and CDR2 is ANQGSEA. CDR3 region: CSVGSNTEAFF. CDR3 bases: TGCAGCGTAGGGTCGAACACTGAAGCTTTCTTT.

A single count supports this clonotype. The rearrangement uses TRBV10-3 and TRBJ2-1; TRBD2 might be the D (6 bases). Germline V gives CDR1 ENHRY, CDR2 SYGVKD. The CDR3 length is 14 residues. V was trimmed by 6 bases and J by 10 bases, leaving 19 bases between them. The CDR3 loop reads CAISTLSGDGEQFF. The CDR3 DNA sequence: TGTGCCATCAGCACCCTTTCGGGAGATGGAGAGCAGTTCTTC.

The chain joins TRBV5-1 to TRBJ2-7, with TRBD2 identical over 7 bases. V lost 0 bases and J lost 5; bases outside the gene matches: 14. This CDR3 region has 17 residues. Germline CDR1 SGHRS, CDR2 YFSETQ. The CDR3 region has the DNA TGCGCCAGCAGCTTGGTAGCTCGCAGCGGGGTGCCCAACGAGCAGTACTTC. Translation: CASSLVARSGVPNEQYF.

This clonotype has at least ten counts. V gene TRBV10-2 combines with J gene TRBJ1-2; perhaps TRBD1 as D (5 bases). Per germline, CDR1 WSHSY and CDR2 SAAADI. This CDR3 is built from 13 residues. V was pared by 3 bases and J by 4 bases, with 9 bases between. This CDR3 reads CASSDWDGYGYTF. The CDR3 DNA is TGCGCCAGCAGTGACTGGGACGGCTATGGCTACACCTTC.

The genes are TRBV10-3 and TRBJ2-1; D may be TRBD2 (6 bases). Germline CDR1 and CDR2: ENHRY and SYGVKD. Deletions cut 4 bases from V and 2 bases from J, with 9 bases between. The length of the CDR3 is 14 residues. For the CDR3, the DNA is TGTGCCATCAGTGCGCGACTAGCCTACAATGAGCAGTTCTTC. Amino acids: CAISARLAYNEQFF.

The sample holds many counts of this clonotype. This chain uses TRBV12-3 or TRBV12-4 with TRBJ2-1, with unresolved D. The CDR3 contains 14 residues. Trimming took 5 bases from V and 7 from J, leaving 15 bases between them. The CDR3 DNA is TGTGCCAGCAGTCCGAGTGATGGGTCGAATGAGCAGTTCTTC. Its translation is CASSPSDGSNEQFF.

This clonotype was found a few times. The CDR3 is CAWSEGLMTETQYF. The DNA for the CDR3 is TGTGCCTGGAGTGAGGGCCTTATGACGGAGACCCAGTACTTC. This rearrangement joins TRBV30 to TRBJ2-5; D gene uncertain. V was pared by 1 base and J by 5 bases, with 14 bases between. Per germline, CDR1 GTSNPN and CDR2 SVGIG (reference sequence). This CDR3 has 14 amino acids.

The J gene is TRBJ2-5, the V gene TRBV27; 7 bases agree with TRBD1. With 6 bases clipped from V and 4 bases from J, the junction kept 11 bases outside the gene matches. This CDR3 region has 15 residues. CDR1 is MNHEY, CDR2 SMNVEV, per germline (reference sequence). The CDR3: CASSHETGIGETQYF. The CDR3 DNA reads as TGTGCCAGCAGCCACGAGACAGGGATTGGAGAGACCCAGTACTTC.

The genes are TRBV4-2 and TRBJ1-3, with D possibly being TRBD1 (6 bases). V gave up 4 bases and J gave up 1 base, with 11 bases separating them. Germline values: CDR1 LGHNA, CDR2 YNFKEQ. The CDR3 extends over 15 amino acids. CDR3: CASSPTGFSGNTIYF. The CDR3 DNA reads as TGTGCCAGCAGCCCCACAGGGTTTTCTGGAAACACCATATATTTT.

This clonotype was observed many times. The chain is built from TRBV24-1 and TRBJ2-6; no firm D call. Germline V gives CDR1 KGHDR, CDR2 SFDVKD. Trimming removed 5 bases from V and 0 bases from J, with 10 bases in between. The CDR3 extends over 16 amino acids. The CDR3 is CATSALSRSGANVLTF. CDR3 sequence (DNA): TGTGCCACCAGTGCCCTAAGCCGCTCTGGGGCCAACGTCCTGACTTTC.

This clonotype came up once. CDR3 DNA sequence: TGCGCCAGCAGCCAAGTTTCGAGTAGCGTTGTGACCCAGTACTTC. Its translation is CASSQVSSSVVTQYF. V is TRBV4-1 and J is TRBJ2-5; D perhaps matches TRBD2 (5 bases). The germline CDR1 and CDR2 sequences are MGHRA and YSYEKL. CDR3 size: 15 residues. V gave up 1 base and J gave up 7 bases, with 16 bases separating them.